The 32 T cell receptor beta chains in this list originate from one sample, sequenced in a study of T cell changes during pregnancy in multiple sclerosis. Sequenced by immunoSEQ multiplex PCR; TCRdb stores in-frame clones only, minus some. This repertoire shows around 99,000 clones, 85% to 95% found once; its top ten account for about 3%. The sequencing here drew on peripheral blood, taken in the first trimester of pregnancy. Receptors were obtained from a female donor with multiple sclerosis, enrolled in a pregnancy study.

The chain carries TRBV4-1 and TRBJ2-7; 7 bases are a match to TRBD1. The CDR3 covers 16 residues. Germline CDR1 and CDR2: MGHRA and YSYEKL. J gave up 1 base and V 0 bases, and 6 bases lay outside the gene matches. The CDR3 DNA sequence: TGCGCCAGCAGCCAAGATCGGGACAGTTCTTCCTACGAGCAGTACTTC. It is translated as CASSQDRDSSSYEQYF.

The rearrangement uses TRBV15 and TRBJ1-4; 9 bases line up with TRBD1. Germline V gene data show CDR1 as LNHNV and CDR2 as YYDKDF (reference sequence). The CDR3 runs 16 residues. Trimming took 0 bases from V and 7 from J; bases not matched to a gene: 6. For the CDR3, the DNA is TGTGCCACCAGCAGAGATATCGGGACAGGGTTTGAAAAACTGTTTTTT. Protein product: CATSRDIGTGFEKLFF.

This clone was found once. This chain connects TRBV18 to TRBJ1-1, with 7 nucleotides matching TRBD1. The CDR3 runs 14 residues. V was clipped by 4 bases and J by 4 bases; unmatched bases: 6. CDR1 and CDR2 from the germline V gene are KGHSH and LQKENI. The CDR3 protein is CASSRSTGSTEAFF. DNA of the CDR3: TGTGCCAGCTCACGTTCGACAGGGTCCACTGAAGCTTTCTTT.

The CDR3 DNA reads TGTGCCAGCAGTCGGACAGGGTTCTACGAGCAGTACTTC. It specifies CASSRTGFYEQYF. V gene TRBV28 combines with J gene TRBJ2-7; 8 nucleotides align to TRBD1. CDR3 length: 13 residues. With 5 bases clipped from V and 3 bases from J, the junction kept 3 bases outside the gene matches. Looked up from germline, CDR1 is MDHEN and CDR2 is SYDVKM.

The V gene is TRBV7-6, the J gene TRBJ2-5; 7 positions match TRBD2. In germline, CDR1 is SGHVS, CDR2 FNYEAQ. The CDR3 length is 18 residues. V lost 3 bases to trimming and J lost 2 bases; unmatched junction nucleotides: 15. The DNA of the CDR3 is TGTGCCAGCAGCTTGATGGGGCGAGGCGGGGGTACTCAAGAGACCCAGTACTTC. It codes for CASSLMGRGGGTQETQYF.

The chain carries TRBV2 and TRBJ1-5; TRBD1 agrees at 7 bases. The CDR3 consists of 13 residues. V lost 6 bases and J lost 8; bases outside the gene matches: 7. Germline-derived CDR1 and CDR2 are SNHLY and FYNNEI. The CDR3 DNA follows: TGTGCCAGCAGGGGGACAGTTGGCGAGCCCCAGCATTTT. The encoded protein is CASRGTVGEPQHF.

V is TRBV11-2 and J is TRBJ2-5; 8 nucleotides line up with TRBD2. CDR3 length: 16 residues. The junction had 8 bases not matched to a gene; V was cut back by 0 bases and J by 5 bases. The germline V gene has CDR1 SGHAT and CDR2 FQNNGV. The CDR3 reads CASSLDRSGSWETQYF. In DNA, the CDR3 is TGTGCCAGCAGCTTAGATCGAAGCGGGAGTTGGGAGACCCAGTACTTC. Complete variable domain (other parts from reference TRBV11-2 and TRBJ2-5): EAGVAQSPRYKIIEKRQSVAFWCNPISGHATLYWYQQILGQGPKLLIQFQNNGVVDDSQLPKDRFSAERLKGVDSTLKIQPAKLEDSAVYLCASSLDRSGSWETQYFGPGTRLLVL.

CDR3: CASSLASGTDTQYF. Here the CDR3 DNA reads TGTGCCAGCAGCTTAGCTAGCGGCACAGATACGCAGTATTTT. The genes are TRBV7-9 and TRBJ2-3; tentatively, D is TRBD2 (5 bases). Germline V lookup: CDR1 SEHNR, CDR2 FQNEAQ (reference sequence). Trimming took off 0 bases at V and 1 base at J, with 5 bases between the two ends. CDR3 size: 14 residues.

The V call is TRBV19, the J call TRBJ1-5, with D maybe TRBD1 (5 bases). CDR1 is LNHDA and CDR2 is SQIVND in the germline V gene (reference sequence). Deletions cut 7 bases from V and 7 bases from J, with 20 bases between. The length of the CDR3 is 15 residues. The CDR3 DNA sequence: TGTGCCAGTACCCCCCAGATGGGGGGATGGCAGCCCCAGCATTTT. Translated: CASTPQMGGWQPQHF.

This chain connects TRBV30 to TRBJ2-7; a possible D gene is TRBD1 (6 bases). Germline V gene sequence: CDR1 GTSNPN, CDR2 SVGIG (reference sequence). The CDR3 sequence is 13 residues long. The germline V and J ends were trimmed by 3 bases and 0 bases, with 9 bases remaining between them. The CDR3: CAWRAGASYEQYF. As DNA, the CDR3 is TGTGCCTGGAGGGCAGGGGCCTCCTACGAGCAGTACTTC.

V and J are TRBV10-3 and TRBJ2-5; TRBD2 aligns across 9 bases. Germline-derived CDR1 and CDR2 are ENHRY and SYGVKD. V gave up 3 bases and J gave up 1 base; unmatched junction bases: 9. The CDR3 spans 17 residues. The CDR3 region has the DNA TGTGCCATCAGTGATTTGCGACTAGCGGCCGCCCAAGAGACCCAGTACTTC. Its translation: CAISDLRLAAAQETQYF.

V usage is TRBV5-5 and J usage is TRBJ2-1; TRBD1 matches at 9 bases. The CDR3 runs 15 residues. Germline assignment: CDR1 SGHKS and CDR2 YYEKEE (reference sequence). Unmatched junction bases numbered 4, after V lost 2 bases and J lost 4 bases. The CDR3 DNA reads TGTGCCAGCAGCTTTACAGGGGGCGGGTACAATGAGCAGTTCTTC. This codes for CASSFTGGGYNEQFF.

The rearrangement links TRBV21-1 to TRBJ2-5; whether TRBD1, the table's D call, matches the DNA was not checked. TRBV21-1 is flagged as a pseudogene. CDR3 length: 15 residues. CDR3 sequence reads: CASKTGTGEARTQYF. For the CDR3, the DNA is TGTGCCAGCAAGACCGGGACAGGGGAGGCGAGGACCCAGTACTTC.

The rearrangement joins TRBV9 to TRBJ1-2, with D perhaps matching TRBD1 (6 bases). V was shortened by 2 bases and J by 7 bases, with 18 bases between the two germline ends. The CDR3 totals 15 residues. Germline V gene sequence: CDR1 SGDLS, CDR2 YYNGEE. DNA for the CDR3: TGTGCCAGCAGCGTCGCGGGGGGGCAGGGGATTGGCTACACCTTC. It specifies CASSVAGGQGIGYTF.

This clone was counted a few times. This chain connects TRBV18 to TRBJ1-1; 8 bases align to TRBD1. Germline V lookup: CDR1 KGHSH, CDR2 LQKENI. V gave up 3 bases and J gave up 4 bases; unmatched junction bases: 7. The CDR3 consists of 15 residues. The CDR3 DNA reads TGTGCCAGCTCACCCCTGACAGGGGATATCACTGAAGCTTTCTTT. This translates into CASSPLTGDITEAFF.

V usage is TRBV13 and J usage is TRBJ2-2; 10 bases match TRBD2. Germline V gene data show CDR1 as PRHDT and CDR2 as FYEKMQ (reference sequence). This CDR3 region has 15 residues. The V and J ends lost 5 bases and 7 bases, in that order; junction bases with no gene match: 7. The CDR3 DNA sequence: TGTGCCAGCAGCCCTAGCGGGAGTACTGTCGGGGAGCTGTTTTTT. Its protein is CASSPSGSTVGELFF.

The rearrangement uses TRBV28 and TRBJ2-6; no clear D gene. Germline V gives CDR1 MDHEN, CDR2 SYDVKM. CDR3 length equals 13 residues. Trimming stripped 6 bases from V and 3 bases from J, with 6 bases between. The CDR3 DNA sequence: TGTGCCAGCAGCCCGGGTGGGGCCAACGTCCTGACTTTC. This gives the protein CASSPGGANVLTF.

The genes are TRBV11-1 and TRBJ2-7; 8 nucleotides align to TRBD1. Germline V CDR1 and CDR2: SGHAT, FQDESV (reference sequence). V trimming: 1 base; J trimming: 2 bases; junction bases outside the gene matches: 1. The CDR3 runs to 14 residues. CDR3 DNA: TGTGCCAGCAGCTTAGGACAGGGGCCCTACGAGCAGTACTTC. Residues: CASSLGQGPYEQYF.

Ten or more counts support this clone. This sequence joins TRBV28 and TRBJ2-3; 8 bases agree with TRBD2. J lost 2 bases, V lost 10 bases, and 8 bases had no gene match. Germline V gene data show CDR1 as MDHEN and CDR2 as SYDVKM. This CDR3 is built from 14 residues. The CDR3 bases are TGTGCCACCAAAGCGGGACTAGACACAGATACGCAGTATTTT. Amino acid sequence: CATKAGLDTDTQYF.

As regards this clone: At one end the junction does not follow the germline gene, possibly because of a read error. The chain carries TRBV7-8 and TRBJ2-3, with TRBD2 identical over 11 bases. The germline gives CDR1 SGHVS, CDR2 FQNEAQ. The CDR3 loop spans 14 amino acids. CDR3 in amino acids: CASSLGGLAVGGFF. The CDR3 DNA reads TGTGCCAGCAGCTTAGGGGGACTAGCGGTTGGTGGGTTTTTT.

The chain links TRBV7-9 to TRBJ1-1, with TRBD1 matching 8 bases. The CDR3 spans 16 residues. J gave up 1 base and V 1 base, and 5 bases lay outside the gene matches. Germline V gene sequence: CDR1 SEHNR, CDR2 FQNEAQ (reference sequence). For the CDR3, the DNA is TGTGCCAGCAGCTTAGGTACCGGGACAGGGAACACTGAAGCTTTCTTT. As protein: CASSLGTGTGNTEAFF.

This clone was observed a single time. J is TRBJ2-1 and V is TRBV7-2, with TRBD2 matching 14 bases. V dropped 3 bases and J dropped 5; count of bases not matched to a gene: 3. Germline V gene lookup returns CDR1 SGHTA and CDR2 FQGNSA. The CDR3 spans 16 residues. CDR3 bases: TGTGCCAGCAGCTTGGGACTAGCGGGGGCCCACAATGAGCAGTTCTTC. Encoded protein: CASSLGLAGAHNEQFF.

V gene TRBV29-1 combines with J gene TRBJ2-5; TRBD1 is a possible D gene (6 bases). Germline values: CDR1 SQVTM, CDR2 ANQGSEA. Trimming pared 7 bases from V and 0 bases from J, leaving 12 bases between. The CDR3 is made up of 13 amino acids. This CDR3 is CSARTANQETQYF. The CDR3 DNA reads TGCAGCGCCAGGACAGCCAACCAAGAGACCCAGTACTTC.

The chain carries TRBV29-1 and TRBJ2-3, with 7 bases matching TRBD1. Trimming at V came to 5 bases and at J to 3 bases, leaving 2 bases not matched to a gene. The CDR3 contains 12 residues. The germline CDR1 and CDR2 sequences are SQVTM and ANQGSEA. The CDR3 DNA follows: TGCAGCGTTCAGACAGGGACAGATACGCAGTATTTT. Residues: CSVQTGTDTQYF.

The genes are TRBV5-1 and TRBJ2-7; 14 bases fit TRBD2. The CDR3 has 14 amino acids. The V and J ends lost 3 bases and 5 bases, in that order; junction bases with no gene match: 1. Looked up from germline, CDR1 is SGHRS and CDR2 is YFSETQ. DNA of the CDR3: TGCGCCAGCAGCTGGGGACTAGCGGGAGACGAGCAGTACTTC. This encodes CASSWGLAGDEQYF.

In its sample, this clone was seen once. The genes are TRBV5-1 and TRBJ2-2; the match to TRBD2 covers 11 bases. With 4 bases clipped from V and 4 bases from J, the junction kept 6 bases outside the gene matches. CDR3 length: 16 residues. Germline CDR1 is SGHRS and CDR2 is YFSETQ. CDR3 in DNA: TGCGCCAGCAGCCTATTAGCGGGAGGGCTCACCGGGGAGCTGTTTTTT. Protein product: CASSLLAGGLTGELFF.

This chain links TRBV19 with TRBJ2-1, with 12 bases fitting TRBD2. The V segment lost 3 bases and the J segment 8 bases; nucleotides outside the gene matches: 8. Per the germline V gene, CDR1 is LNHDA and CDR2 is SQIVND (reference sequence). The CDR3 is made up of 16 amino acids. The CDR3 sequence is CASSMTTSGRGYEQFF. The CDR3 nucleotides are TGTGCCAGTAGTATGACGACTAGCGGGAGAGGATATGAGCAGTTCTTC.

The chain links TRBV6-1 to TRBJ2-5, with 8 bases that match TRBD2. Trimming removed 5 bases from V and 5 bases from J; junction bases left unmatched: 10. CDR1 is MNHNS, CDR2 SASEGT, per germline. The CDR3 is 15 residues long. The DNA for the CDR3 is TGTGCCAGCAGTTCCGGGACTAGGAATCGGGAGACCCAGTACTTC. Translated: CASSSGTRNRETQYF.

V is TRBV5-1 and J is TRBJ2-7; possible D gene TRBD2, 6 bases. Germline loops: CDR1 SGHRS, CDR2 YFSETQ. The V end was cut by 5 bases, the J end by 3 bases, with 12 bases between. CDR3 length: 13 residues. CDR3 in amino acids: CASRSSESYEQYF. The DNA for the CDR3 is TGCGCCAGCAGGTCTAGCGAGAGCTACGAGCAGTACTTC.

The chain links TRBV23-1 to TRBJ1-2, with TRBD1 matching over 11 bases. TRBV23-1 is assigned to the ORF class and has an uncertain function. Germline trimming cut 6 bases from V and 1 base from J; bases unmatched to any gene: 19. The CDR3 spans 20 residues. CDR3: CASRLRTGGLTHQVNYGYTF. The CDR3 coding sequence is TGCGCCAGCAGACTTCGGACAGGGGGCCTTACCCACCAAGTTAACTATGGCTACACCTTC.

This chain links TRBV19 with TRBJ2-3, with 11 bases fitting TRBD1. V lost 5 bases to trimming and J lost 2 bases; unmatched junction nucleotides: 3. Germline loops: CDR1 LNHDA, CDR2 SQIVND (reference sequence). CDR3 length: 15 residues. CDR3 bases: TGTGCCAGTAGTGACGGACAGGGGGCCACAGATACGCAGTATTTT. This codes for CASSDGQGATDTQYF.

This chain connects TRBV6-5 to TRBJ1-4, with TRBD1 identical over 7 bases. Trimming took 2 bases from V and 8 from J; bases not matched to a gene: 8. The germline CDR1 and CDR2 sequences are MNHEY and SVGAGI. This CDR3 has 15 residues. The CDR3 DNA reads as TGTGCCAGCAGTTACCGGGGACAGAGGCAAGAAAAACTGTTTTTT. Translating it yields CASSYRGQRQEKLFF.